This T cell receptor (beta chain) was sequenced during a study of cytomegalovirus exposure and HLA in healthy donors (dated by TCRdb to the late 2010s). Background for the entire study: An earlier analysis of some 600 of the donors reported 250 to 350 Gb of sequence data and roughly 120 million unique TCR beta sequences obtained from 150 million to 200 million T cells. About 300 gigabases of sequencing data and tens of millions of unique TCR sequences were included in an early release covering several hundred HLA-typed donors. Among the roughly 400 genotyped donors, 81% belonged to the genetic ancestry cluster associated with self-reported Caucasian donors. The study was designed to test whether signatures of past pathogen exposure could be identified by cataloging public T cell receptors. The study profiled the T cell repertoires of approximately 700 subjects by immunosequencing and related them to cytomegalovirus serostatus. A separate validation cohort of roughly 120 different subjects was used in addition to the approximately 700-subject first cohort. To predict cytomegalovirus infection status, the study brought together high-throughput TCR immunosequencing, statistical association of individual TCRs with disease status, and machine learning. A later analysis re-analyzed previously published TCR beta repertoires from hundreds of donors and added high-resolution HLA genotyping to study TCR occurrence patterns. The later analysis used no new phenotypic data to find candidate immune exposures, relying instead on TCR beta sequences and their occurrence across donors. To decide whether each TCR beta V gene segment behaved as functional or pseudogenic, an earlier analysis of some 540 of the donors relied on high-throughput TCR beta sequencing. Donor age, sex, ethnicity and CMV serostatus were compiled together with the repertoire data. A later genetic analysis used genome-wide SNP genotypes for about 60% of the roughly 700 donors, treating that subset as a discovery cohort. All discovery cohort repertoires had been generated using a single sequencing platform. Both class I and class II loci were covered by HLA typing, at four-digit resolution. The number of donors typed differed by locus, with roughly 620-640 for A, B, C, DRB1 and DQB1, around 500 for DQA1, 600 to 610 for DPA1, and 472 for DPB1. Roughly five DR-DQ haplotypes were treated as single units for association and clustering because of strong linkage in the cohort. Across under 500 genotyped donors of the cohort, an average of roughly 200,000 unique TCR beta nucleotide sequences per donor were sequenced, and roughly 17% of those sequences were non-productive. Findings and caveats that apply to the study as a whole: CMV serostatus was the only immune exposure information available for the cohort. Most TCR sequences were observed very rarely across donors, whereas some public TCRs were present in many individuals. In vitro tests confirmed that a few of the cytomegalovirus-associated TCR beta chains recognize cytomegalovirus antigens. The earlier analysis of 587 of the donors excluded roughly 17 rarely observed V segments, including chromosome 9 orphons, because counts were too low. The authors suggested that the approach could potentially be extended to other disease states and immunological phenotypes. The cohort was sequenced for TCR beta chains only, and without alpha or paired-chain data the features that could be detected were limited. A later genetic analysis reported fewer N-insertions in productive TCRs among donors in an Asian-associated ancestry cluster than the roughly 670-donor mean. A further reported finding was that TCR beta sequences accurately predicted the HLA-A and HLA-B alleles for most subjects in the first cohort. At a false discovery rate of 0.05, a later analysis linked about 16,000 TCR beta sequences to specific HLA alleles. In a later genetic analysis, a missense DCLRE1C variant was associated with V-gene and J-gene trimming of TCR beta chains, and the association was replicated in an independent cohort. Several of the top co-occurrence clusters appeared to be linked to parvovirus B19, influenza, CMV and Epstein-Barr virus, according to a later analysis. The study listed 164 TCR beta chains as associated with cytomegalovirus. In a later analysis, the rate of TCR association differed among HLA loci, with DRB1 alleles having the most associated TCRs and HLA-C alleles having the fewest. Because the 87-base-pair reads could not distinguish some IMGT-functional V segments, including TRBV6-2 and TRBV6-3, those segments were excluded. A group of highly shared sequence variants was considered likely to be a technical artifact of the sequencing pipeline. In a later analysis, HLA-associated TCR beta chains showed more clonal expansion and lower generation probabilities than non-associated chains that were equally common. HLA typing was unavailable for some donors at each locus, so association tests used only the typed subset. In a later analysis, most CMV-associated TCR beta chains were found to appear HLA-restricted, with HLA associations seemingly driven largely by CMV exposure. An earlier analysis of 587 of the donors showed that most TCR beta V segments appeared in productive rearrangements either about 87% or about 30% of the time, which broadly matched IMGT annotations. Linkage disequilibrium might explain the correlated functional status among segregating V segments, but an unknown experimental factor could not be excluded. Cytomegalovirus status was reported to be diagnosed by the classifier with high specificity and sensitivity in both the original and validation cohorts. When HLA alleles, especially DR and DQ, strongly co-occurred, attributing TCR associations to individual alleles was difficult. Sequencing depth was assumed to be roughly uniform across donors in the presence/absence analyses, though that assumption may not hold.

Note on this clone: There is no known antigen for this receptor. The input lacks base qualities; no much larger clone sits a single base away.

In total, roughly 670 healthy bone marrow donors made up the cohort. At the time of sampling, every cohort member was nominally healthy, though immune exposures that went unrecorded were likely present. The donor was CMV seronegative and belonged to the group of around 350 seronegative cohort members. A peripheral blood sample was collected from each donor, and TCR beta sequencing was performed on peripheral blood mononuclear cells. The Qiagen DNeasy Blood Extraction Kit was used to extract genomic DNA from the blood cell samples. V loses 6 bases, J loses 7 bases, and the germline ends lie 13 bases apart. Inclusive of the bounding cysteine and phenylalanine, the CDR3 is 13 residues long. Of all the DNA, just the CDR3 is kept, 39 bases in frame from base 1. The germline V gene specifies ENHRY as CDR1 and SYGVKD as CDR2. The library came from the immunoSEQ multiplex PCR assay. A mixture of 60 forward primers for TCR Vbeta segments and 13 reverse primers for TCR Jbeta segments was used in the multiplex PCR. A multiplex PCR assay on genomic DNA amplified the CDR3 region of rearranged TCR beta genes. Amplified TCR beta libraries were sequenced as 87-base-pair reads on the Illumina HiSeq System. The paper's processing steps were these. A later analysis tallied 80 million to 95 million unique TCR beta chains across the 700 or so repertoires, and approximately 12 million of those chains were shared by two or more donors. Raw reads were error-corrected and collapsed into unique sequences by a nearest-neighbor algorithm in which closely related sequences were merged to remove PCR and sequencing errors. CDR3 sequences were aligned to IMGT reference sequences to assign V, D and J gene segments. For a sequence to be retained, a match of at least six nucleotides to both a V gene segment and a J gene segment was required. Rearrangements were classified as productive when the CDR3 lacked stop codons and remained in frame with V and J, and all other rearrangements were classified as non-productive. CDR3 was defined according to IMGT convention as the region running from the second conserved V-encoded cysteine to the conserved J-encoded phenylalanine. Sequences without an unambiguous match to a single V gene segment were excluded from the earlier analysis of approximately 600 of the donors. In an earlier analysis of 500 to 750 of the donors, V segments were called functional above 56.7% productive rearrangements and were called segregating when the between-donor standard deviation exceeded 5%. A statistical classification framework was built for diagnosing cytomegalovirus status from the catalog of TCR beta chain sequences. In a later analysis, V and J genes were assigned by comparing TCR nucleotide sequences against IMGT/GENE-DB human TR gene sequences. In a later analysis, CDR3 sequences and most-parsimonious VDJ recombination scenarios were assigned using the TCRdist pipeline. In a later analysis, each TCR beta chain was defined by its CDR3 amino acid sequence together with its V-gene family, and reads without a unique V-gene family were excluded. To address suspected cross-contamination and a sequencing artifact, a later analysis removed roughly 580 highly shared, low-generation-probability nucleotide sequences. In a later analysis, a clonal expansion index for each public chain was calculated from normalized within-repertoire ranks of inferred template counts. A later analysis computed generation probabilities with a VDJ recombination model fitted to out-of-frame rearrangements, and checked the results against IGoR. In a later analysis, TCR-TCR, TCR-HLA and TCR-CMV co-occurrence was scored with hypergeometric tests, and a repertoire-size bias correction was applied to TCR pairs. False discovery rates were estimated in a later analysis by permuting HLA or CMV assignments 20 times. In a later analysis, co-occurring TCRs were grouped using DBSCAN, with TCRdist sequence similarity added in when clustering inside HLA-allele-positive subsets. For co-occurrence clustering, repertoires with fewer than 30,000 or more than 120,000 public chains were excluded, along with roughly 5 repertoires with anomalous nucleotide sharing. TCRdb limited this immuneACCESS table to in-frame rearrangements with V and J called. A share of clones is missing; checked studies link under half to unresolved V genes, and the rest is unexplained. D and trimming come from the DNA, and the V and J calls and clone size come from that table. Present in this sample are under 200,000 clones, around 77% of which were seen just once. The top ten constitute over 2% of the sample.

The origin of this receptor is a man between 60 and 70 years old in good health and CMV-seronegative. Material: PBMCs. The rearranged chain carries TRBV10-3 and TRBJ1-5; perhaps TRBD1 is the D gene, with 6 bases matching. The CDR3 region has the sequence CAIRGAEGQPQHF. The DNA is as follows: TGTGCCATCAGGGGGGCCGAGGGGCAGCCCCAGCATTTT.